This TCR beta chain was sequenced in a study of blood T cell repertoires in COVID-19. At the level of the study: The samples span acute and convalescent COVID-19 from the United States, Italy and Spain. The cDNA or gDNA used as material had been derived from T cells, B-cell-depleted T cells, or PBMCs.

The table lists this clone with a count of one. This CDR3 spans 14 amino acids. The germline CDR1 and CDR2 sequences are GTSNPN and SVGIG (reference sequence). Trimming shortened V by 0 bases and J by 4 bases, and 12 bases separated the two germline ends. Seattle patients were enrolled while actively infected and followed longitudinally. Profiled with immunoSEQ multiplex PCR; TCRdb holds only in-frame clones, not every one. The sample includes about 270,000 clones, approximately 87% seen only once; the top ten take less than 15%. The chain uses TRBV30 and TRBJ1-2; D remains unclear. The receptor comes from a woman in her twenties or thirties with COVID-19, enrolled during active disease. Sequencing was done on a sample of peripheral blood. The CDR3 region has the DNA TGTGCCTGGAGTGTACAAAGCCTAGGCTATGGCTACACCTTC. As protein: CAWSVQSLGYGYTF.